What follows are 2 T cell receptor beta chains derived from one specimen sequenced in a study of OX40 agonist ivuxolimab in advanced cancers. The repertoire was sequenced with immunoSEQ multiplex PCR; TCRdb's copy has only in-frame clones and lacks some. The table has around 76,000 clones, 94% seen once. The sequencing here drew on CD4+ or CD8+ T cells sorted from blood, taken in a trial of the OX40 agonist ivuxolimab. Source of these receptors: an adult with an advanced solid tumor such as melanoma, head and neck, liver or kidney cancer.

The chain links TRBV4-1 to TRBJ2-2; D remains ambiguous. V lost 0 bases to trimming and J lost 9 bases, with 11 bases between them. The CDR3 runs 14 residues. Germline CDR1 and CDR2: MGHRA and YSYEKL. The CDR3 loop is CASSQEPASRELFF. DNA of the CDR3: TGCGCCAGCAGCCAAGAGCCTGCTAGTAGGGAGCTGTTTTTT.

The chain carries TRBV4-3 and TRBJ2-5; TRBD1 matches at 8 bases. The CDR3 runs to 15 residues. Germline CDR1 is LGHNA and CDR2 is YSLEER. Losses at the gene ends were 4 bases for V and 3 bases for J; bases not matched to a gene: 7. The CDR3 sequence: CASSRWTGQEETQYF. In DNA, the CDR3 is TGCGCCAGCAGCCGGTGGACAGGGCAGGAAGAGACCCAGTACTTC.